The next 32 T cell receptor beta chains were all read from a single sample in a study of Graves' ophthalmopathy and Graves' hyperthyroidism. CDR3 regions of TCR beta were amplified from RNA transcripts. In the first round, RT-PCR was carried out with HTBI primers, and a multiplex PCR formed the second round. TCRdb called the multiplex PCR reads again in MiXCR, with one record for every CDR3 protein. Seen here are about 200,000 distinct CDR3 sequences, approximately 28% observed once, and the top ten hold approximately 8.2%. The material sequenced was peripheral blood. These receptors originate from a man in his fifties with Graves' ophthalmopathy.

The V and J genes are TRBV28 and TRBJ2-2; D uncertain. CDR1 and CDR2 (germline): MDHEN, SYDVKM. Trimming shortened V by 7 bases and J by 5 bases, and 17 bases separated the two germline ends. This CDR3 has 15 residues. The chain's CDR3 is CASIARAGWTGELFF. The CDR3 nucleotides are TGTGCCAGCATTGCAAGGGCAGGATGGACCGGGGAGCTGTTTTTT.

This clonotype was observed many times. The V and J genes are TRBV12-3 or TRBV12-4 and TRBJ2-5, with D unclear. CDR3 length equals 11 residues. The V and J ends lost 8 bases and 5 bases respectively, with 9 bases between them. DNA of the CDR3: TGTGCCAGCGGTCCGGGTGAGACCCAGTACTTC. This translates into CASGPGETQYF.

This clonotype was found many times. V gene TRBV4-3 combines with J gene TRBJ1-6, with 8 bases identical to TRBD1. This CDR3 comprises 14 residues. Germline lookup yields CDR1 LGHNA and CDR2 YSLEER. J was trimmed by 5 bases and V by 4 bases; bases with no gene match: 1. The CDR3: CASSLGQDNSPLHF. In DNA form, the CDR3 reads TGCGCCAGCAGCCTGGGACAGGATAATTCACCCCTCCACTTT.

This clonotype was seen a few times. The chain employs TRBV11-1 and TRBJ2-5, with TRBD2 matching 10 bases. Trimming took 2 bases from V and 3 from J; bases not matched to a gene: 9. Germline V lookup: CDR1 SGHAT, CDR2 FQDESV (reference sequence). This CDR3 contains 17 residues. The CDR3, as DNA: TGTGCCAGCAGCTTACAGTATACAGCGGGAGGGAAAGAGACCCAGTACTTC. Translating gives CASSLQYTAGGKETQYF.

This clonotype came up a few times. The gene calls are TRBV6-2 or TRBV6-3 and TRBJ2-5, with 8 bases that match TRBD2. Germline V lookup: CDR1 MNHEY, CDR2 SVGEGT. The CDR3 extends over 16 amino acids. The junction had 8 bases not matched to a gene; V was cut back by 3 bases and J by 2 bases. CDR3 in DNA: TGTGCCAGCAGTTATGCTTCGGCGGGAGGACAAGAGACCCAGTACTTC. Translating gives CASSYASAGGQETQYF.

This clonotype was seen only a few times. The CDR3 DNA reads TGTGCCAGCAGTTTTTGGTTAGTGACCGCGAACACTGAAGCTTTCTTT. The encoded protein is CASSFWLVTANTEAFF. The chain recombines TRBV12-3 or TRBV12-4 with TRBJ1-1; D not resolved. V was shortened by 3 bases and J by 1 base, with 15 bases between the two germline ends. The CDR3 is 16 residues long.

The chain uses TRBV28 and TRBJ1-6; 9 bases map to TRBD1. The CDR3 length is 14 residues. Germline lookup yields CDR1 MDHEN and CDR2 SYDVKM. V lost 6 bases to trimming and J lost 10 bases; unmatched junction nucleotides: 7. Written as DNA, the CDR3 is TGTGCCAGCAGCGATGGACAGGGGAACTCACCCCTCCACTTT. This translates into CASSDGQGNSPLHF.

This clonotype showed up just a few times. The CDR3 loop reads CATGQSIQETQYF. CDR3 bases: TGTGCCACCGGACAGAGCATCCAAGAGACCCAGTACTTC. The J gene is TRBJ2-5, the V gene TRBV27, with D possibly TRBD1 on 6 matching bases. The germline gives CDR1 MNHEY, CDR2 SMNVEV (reference sequence). The CDR3 has 13 amino acids. The V end was cut by 10 bases, the J end by 1 base, with 13 bases between.

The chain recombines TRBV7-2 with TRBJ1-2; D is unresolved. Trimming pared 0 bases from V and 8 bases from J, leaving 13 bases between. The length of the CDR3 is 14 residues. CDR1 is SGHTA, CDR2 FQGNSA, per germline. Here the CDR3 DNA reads TGTGCCAGCAGCTTAGCCACACAAAGTATGGGCTACACCTTC. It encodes CASSLATQSMGYTF.

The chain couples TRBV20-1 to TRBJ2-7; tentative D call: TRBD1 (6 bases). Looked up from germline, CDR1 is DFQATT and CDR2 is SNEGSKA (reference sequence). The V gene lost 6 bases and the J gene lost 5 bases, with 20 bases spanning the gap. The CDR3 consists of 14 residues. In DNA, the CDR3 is TGCAGTGCAGGGGGAGTGGGACATGAAAACGAGCAGTACTTC. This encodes CSAGGVGHENEQYF.

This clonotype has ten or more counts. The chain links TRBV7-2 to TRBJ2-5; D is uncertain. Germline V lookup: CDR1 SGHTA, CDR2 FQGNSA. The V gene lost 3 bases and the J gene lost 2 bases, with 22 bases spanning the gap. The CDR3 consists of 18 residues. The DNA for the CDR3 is TGTGCCAGCAGCTTGGTCGCGCGGCTAGTTGGGGTGCAAGAGACCCAGTACTTC. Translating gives CASSLVARLVGVQETQYF.

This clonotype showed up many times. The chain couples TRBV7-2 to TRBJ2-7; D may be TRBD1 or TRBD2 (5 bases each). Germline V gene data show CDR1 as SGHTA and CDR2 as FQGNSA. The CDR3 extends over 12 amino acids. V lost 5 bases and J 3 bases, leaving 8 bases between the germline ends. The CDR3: CASSRDDYEQYF. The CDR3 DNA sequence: TGTGCCAGCAGCCGGGACGACTACGAGCAGTACTTC. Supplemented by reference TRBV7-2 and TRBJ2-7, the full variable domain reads GAGVSQSPSNKVTEKGKDVELRCDPISGHTALYWYRQSLGQGLEFLIYFQGNSAPDKSGLPSDRFSAERTGGSVSTLTIQRTQQEDSAVYLCASSRDDYEQYFGPGTRLTVT.

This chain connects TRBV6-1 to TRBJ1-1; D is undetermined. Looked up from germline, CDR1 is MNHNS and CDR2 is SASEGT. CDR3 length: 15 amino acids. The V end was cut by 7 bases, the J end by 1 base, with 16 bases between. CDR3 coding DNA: TGTGCCAGCACCCACATTGCGGGGAAGAACACTGAAGCTTTCTTT. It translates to CASTHIAGKNTEAFF.

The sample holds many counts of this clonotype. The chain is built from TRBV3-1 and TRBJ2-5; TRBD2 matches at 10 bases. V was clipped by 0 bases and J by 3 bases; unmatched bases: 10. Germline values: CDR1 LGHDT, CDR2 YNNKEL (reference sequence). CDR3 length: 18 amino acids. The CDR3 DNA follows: TGTGCCAGCAGCCAAGATCTGCCGAGCGGGAGGGCCGAAGAGACCCAGTACTTC. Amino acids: CASSQDLPSGRAEETQYF.

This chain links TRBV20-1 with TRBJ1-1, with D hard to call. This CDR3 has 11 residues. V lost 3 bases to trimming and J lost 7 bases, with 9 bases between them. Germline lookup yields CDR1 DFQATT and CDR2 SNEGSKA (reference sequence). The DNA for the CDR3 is TGCAGTGCTAGGGACGGAGTTGAAGCTTTCTTT. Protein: CSARDGVEAFF.

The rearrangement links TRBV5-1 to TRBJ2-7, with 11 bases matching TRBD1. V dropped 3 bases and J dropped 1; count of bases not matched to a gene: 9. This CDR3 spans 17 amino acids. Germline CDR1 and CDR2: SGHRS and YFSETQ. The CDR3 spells CASSSVGQGAGSYEQYF. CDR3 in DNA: TGCGCCAGCAGCTCTGTCGGACAGGGGGCTGGTTCCTACGAGCAGTACTTC.

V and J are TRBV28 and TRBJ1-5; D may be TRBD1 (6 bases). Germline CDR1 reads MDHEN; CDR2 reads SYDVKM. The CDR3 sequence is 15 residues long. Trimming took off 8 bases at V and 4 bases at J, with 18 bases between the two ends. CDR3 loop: CASSLRGAPNQPQHF. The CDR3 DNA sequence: TGTGCCAGCTCCCTACGGGGGGCCCCTAATCAGCCCCAGCATTTT.

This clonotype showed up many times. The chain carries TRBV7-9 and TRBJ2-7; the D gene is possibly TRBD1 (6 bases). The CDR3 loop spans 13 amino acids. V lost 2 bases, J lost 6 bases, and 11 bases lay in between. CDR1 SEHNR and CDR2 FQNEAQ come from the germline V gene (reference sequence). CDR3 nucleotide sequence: TGTGCCAGCAGCTTATCAGGGGCCCTCGAGCAGTACTTC. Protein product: CASSLSGALEQYF. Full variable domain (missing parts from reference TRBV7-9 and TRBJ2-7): DTGVSQNPRHKITKRGQNVTFRCDPISEHNRLYWYRQTLGQGPEFLTYFQNEAQLEKSRLLSDRFSAERPKGSFSTLEIQRTEQGDSAMYLCASSLSGALEQYFGPGTRLTVT.

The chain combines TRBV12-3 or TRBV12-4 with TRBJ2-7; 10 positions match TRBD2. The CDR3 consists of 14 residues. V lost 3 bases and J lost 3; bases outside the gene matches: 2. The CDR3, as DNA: TGTGCCAGCAGTTTCTGGACTAGCGGCTACGAGCAGTACTTC. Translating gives CASSFWTSGYEQYF.

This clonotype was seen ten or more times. Here the CDR3 DNA reads TGCAGTGCTTGGGGGGGGGGACAGAGCTACGAGCAGTACTTC. Residues: CSAWGGGQSYEQYF. V gene TRBV20-1 combines with J gene TRBJ2-7; TRBD1 or TRBD2 may be the D gene (7 bases each). Trimming took 5 bases from V and 3 from J, leaving 17 bases between them. The CDR3 has 14 amino acids. Germline CDR1 DFQATT, CDR2 SNEGSKA (reference sequence).

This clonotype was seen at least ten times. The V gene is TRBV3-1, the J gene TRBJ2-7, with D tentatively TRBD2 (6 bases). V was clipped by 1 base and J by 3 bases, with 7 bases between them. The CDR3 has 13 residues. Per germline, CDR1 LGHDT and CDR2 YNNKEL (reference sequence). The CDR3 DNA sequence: TGTGCCAGCAGCCAAGGACTAGGCTACGAGCAGTACTTC. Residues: CASSQGLGYEQYF.

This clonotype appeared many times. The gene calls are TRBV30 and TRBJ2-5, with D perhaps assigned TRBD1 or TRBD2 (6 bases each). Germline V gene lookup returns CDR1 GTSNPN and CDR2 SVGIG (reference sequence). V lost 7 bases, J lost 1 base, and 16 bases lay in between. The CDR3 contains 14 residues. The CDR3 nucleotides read TGTGCCTATGCCGGAGGGGGGCCCCAAGAGACCCAGTACTTC. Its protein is CAYAGGGPQETQYF.

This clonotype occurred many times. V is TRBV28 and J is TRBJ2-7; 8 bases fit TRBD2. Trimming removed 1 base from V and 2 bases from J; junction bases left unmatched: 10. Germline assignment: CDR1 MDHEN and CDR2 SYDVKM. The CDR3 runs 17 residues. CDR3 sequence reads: CASSLLAGGRRTYEQYF. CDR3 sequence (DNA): TGTGCCAGCAGTTTATTAGCGGGCGGGAGGAGAACCTACGAGCAGTACTTC.

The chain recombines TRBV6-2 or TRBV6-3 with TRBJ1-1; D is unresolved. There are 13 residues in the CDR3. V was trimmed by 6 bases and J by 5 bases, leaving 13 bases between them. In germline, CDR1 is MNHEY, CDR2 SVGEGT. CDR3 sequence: CASRQRARTEAFF. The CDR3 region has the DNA TGTGCCAGCAGACAGAGGGCGAGAACTGAAGCTTTCTTT.

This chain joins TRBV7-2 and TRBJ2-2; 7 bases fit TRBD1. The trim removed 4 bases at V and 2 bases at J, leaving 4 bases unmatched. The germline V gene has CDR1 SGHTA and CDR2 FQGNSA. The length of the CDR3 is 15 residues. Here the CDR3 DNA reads TGTGCCAGCAGCTCCCGACAGGGCAACACCGGGGAGCTGTTTTTT. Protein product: CASSSRQGNTGELFF.

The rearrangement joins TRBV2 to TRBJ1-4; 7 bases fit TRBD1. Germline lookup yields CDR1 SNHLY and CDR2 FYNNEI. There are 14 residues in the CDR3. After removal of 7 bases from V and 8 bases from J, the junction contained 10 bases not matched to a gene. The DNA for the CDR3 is TGTGCCAGCACCCGGTCGGGGACAGTCGAAAAACTGTTTTTT. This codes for CASTRSGTVEKLFF.

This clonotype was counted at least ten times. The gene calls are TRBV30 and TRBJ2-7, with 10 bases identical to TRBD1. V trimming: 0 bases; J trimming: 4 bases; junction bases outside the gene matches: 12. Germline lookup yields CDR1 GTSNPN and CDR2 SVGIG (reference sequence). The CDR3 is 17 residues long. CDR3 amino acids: CAWSVRDRGFLGYEQYF. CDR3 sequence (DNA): TGTGCCTGGAGTGTACGGGACAGGGGCTTTTTAGGGTACGAGCAGTACTTC.

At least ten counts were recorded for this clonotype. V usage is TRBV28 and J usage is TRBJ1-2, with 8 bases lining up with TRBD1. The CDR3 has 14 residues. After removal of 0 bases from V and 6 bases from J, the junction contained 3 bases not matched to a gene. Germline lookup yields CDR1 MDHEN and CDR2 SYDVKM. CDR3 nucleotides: TGTGCCAGCAGTTTATGGGCAGGGGGCGATGGCTACACCTTC. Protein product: CASSLWAGGDGYTF.

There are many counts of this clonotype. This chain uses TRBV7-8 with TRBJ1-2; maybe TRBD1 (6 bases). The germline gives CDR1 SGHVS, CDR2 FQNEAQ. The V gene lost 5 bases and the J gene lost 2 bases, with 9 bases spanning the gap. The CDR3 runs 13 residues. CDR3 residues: CASSPGQNYGYTF. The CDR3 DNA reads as TGTGCCAGCAGCCCGGGACAAAACTATGGCTACACCTTC. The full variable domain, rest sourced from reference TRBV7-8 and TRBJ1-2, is GAGVSQSPRYKVAKRGQDVALRCDPISGHVSLFWYQQALGQGPEFLTYFQNEAQLDKSGLPSDRFFAERPEGSVSTLKIQRTQQEDSAVYLCASSPGQNYGYTFGSGTRLTVV.

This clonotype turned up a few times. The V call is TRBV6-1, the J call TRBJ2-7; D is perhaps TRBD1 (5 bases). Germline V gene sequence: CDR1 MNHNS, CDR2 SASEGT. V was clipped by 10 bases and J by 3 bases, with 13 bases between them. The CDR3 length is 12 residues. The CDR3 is CAIRDSFYEQYF. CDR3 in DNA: TGTGCCATCCGAGACAGTTTCTACGAGCAGTACTTC.

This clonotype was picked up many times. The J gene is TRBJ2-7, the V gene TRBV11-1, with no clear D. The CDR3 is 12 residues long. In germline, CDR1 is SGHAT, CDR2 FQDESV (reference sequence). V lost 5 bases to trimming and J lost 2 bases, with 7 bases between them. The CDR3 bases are TGTGCCAGCAGCCCGGCGGCCTACGAGCAGTACTTC. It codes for CASSPAAYEQYF.

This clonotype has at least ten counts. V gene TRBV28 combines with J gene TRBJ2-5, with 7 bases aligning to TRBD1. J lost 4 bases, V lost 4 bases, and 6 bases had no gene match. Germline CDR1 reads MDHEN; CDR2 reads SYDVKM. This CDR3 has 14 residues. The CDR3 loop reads CASSSWDSLETQYF. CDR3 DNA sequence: TGTGCCAGCAGTTCCTGGGACAGTTTAGAGACCCAGTACTTC. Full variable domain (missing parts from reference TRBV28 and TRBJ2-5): DVKVTQSSRYLVKRTGEKVFLECVQDMDHENMFWYRQDPGLGLRLIYFSYDVKMKEKGDIPEGYSVSREKKERFSLILESASTNQTSMYLCASSSWDSLETQYFGPGTRLLVL.